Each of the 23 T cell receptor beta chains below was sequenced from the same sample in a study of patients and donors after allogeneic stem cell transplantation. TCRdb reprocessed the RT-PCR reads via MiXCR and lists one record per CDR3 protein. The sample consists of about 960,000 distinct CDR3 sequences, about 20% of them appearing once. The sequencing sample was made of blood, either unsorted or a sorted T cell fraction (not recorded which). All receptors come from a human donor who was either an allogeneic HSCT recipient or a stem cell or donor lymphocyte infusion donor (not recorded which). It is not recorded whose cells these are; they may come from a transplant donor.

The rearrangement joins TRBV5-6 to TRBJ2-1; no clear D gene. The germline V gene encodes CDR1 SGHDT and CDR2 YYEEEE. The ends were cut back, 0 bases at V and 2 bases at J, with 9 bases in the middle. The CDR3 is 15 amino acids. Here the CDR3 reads CASSLGTEPYNEQFF. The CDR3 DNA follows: TGTGCCAGCAGCTTGGGGACGGAGCCCTACAATGAGCAGTTCTTC.

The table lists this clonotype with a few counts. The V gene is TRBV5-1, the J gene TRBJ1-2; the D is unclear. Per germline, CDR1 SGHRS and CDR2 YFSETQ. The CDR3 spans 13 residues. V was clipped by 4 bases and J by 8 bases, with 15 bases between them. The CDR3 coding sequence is TGCGCCAGCAGCCGTATGGATTTAGAGGGCTACACCTTC. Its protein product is CASSRMDLEGYTF.

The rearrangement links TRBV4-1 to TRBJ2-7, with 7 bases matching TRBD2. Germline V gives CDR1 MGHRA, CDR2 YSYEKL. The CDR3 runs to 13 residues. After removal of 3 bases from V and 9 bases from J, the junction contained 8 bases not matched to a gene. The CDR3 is CASSQGRVEVQYF. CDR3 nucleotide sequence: TGCGCCAGCAGCCAGGGGAGGGTAGAGGTGCAGTACTTC.

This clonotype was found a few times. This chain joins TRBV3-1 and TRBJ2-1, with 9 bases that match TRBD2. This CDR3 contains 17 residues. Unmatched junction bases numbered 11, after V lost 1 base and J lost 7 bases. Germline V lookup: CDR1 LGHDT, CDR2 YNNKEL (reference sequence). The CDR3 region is CASSQVSGSSGVNEQFF. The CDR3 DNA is TGTGCCAGCAGCCAAGTTTCCGGCTCTAGCGGGGTTAATGAGCAGTTCTTC.

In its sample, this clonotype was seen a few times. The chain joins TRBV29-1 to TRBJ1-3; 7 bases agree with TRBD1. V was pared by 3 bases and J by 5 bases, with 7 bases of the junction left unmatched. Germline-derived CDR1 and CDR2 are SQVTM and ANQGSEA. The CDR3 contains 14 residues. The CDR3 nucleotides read TGCAGCGTTGACCCGACAGGGCGGCGAAACACCATATATTTT. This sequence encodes CSVDPTGRRNTIYF.

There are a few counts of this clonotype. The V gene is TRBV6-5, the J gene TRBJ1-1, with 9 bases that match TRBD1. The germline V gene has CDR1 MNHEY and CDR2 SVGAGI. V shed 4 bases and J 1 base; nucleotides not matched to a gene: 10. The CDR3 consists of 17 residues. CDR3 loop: CASSSSDRGPPNTEAFF. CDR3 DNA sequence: TGTGCCAGCAGTTCGTCGGACAGGGGCCCTCCGAACACTGAAGCTTTCTTT.

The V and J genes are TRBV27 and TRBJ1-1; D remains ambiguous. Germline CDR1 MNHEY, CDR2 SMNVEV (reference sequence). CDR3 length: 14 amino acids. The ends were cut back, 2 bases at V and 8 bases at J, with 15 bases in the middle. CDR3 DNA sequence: TGTGCCAGCAGTTTAAACGGTCCCCAGCGGGAAGCTTTCTTT. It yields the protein CASSLNGPQREAFF.

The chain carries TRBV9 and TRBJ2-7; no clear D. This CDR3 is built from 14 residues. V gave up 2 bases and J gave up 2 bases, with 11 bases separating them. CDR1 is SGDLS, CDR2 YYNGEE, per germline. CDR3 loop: CASSVSGTPYEQYF. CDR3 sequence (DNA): TGTGCCAGCAGCGTCAGTGGTACCCCCTACGAGCAGTACTTC.

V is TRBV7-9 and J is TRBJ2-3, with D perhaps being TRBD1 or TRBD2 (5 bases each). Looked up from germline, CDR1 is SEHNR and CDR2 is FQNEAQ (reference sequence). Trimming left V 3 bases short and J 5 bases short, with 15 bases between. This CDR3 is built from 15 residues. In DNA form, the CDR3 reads TGTGCCAGCAGCTTTCTCTGGGGGACGGGAGATACGCAGTATTTT. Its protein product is CASSFLWGTGDTQYF.

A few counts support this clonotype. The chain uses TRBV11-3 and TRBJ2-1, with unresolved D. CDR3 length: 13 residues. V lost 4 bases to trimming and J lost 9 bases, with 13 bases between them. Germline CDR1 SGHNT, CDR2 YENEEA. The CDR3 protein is CASSSSRHGEQFF. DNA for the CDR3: TGTGCCAGCAGCTCTTCAAGACACGGTGAGCAGTTCTTC.

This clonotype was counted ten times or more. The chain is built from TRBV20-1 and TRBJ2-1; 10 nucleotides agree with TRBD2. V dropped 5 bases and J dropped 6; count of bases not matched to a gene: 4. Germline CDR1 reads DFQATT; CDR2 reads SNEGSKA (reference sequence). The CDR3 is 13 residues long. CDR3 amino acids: CSAWRTSGNEQFF. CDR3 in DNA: TGCAGTGCTTGGAGGACTAGCGGCAATGAGCAGTTCTTC.

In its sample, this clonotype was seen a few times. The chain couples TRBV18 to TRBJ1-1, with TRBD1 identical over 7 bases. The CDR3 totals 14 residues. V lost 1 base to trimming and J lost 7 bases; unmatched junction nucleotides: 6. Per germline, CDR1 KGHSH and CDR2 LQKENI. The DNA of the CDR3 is TGTGCCAGCTCACCACGGACAGGAAGAATTGAAGCTTTCTTT. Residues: CASSPRTGRIEAFF. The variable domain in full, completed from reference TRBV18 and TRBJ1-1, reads NAGVMQNPRHLVRRRGQEARLRCSPMKGHSHVYWYRQLPEEGLKFMVYLQKENIIDESGMPKERFSAEFPKEGPSILRIQQVVRGDSAAYFCASSPRTGRIEAFFGQGTRLTVV.

The CDR3 DNA reads as TGTGCCAGCAGTTTATGGGCCGGGACAGGGCTCGACGAGCAGTACTTC. Translated: CASSLWAGTGLDEQYF. The gene calls are TRBV27 and TRBJ2-7; TRBD1 agrees at 9 bases. Germline V gene data show CDR1 as MNHEY and CDR2 as SMNVEV (reference sequence). V lost 1 base, J lost 5 bases, and 9 bases stayed unmatched. This CDR3 has 16 residues.

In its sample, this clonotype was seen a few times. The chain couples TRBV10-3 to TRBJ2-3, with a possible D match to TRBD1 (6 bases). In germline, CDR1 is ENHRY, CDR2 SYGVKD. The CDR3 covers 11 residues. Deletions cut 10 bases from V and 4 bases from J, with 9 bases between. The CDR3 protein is CATTGSDTQYF. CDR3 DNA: TGTGCCACTACAGGGTCAGATACGCAGTATTTT.

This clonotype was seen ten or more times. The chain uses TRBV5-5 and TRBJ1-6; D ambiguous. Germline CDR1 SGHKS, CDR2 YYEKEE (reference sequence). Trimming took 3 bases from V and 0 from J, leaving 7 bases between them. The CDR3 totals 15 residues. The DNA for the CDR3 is TGTGCCAGCAGCTCCGTTGTCTCCTATAATTCACCCCTCCACTTT. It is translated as CASSSVVSYNSPLHF. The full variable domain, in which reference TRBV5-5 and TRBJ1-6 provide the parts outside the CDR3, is DAGVTQSPTHLIKTRGQQVTLRCSPISGHKSVSWYQQVLGQGPQFIFQYYEKEERGRGNFPDRFSARQFPNYSSELNVNALLLGDSALYLCASSSVVSYNSPLHFGNGTRLTVT.

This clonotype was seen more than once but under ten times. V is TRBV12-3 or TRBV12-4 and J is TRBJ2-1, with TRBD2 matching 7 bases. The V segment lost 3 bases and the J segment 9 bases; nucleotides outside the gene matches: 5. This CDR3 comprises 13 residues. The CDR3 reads CASSFRGEGEQFF. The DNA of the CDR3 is TGTGCCAGCAGTTTTCGGGGGGAGGGTGAGCAGTTCTTC.

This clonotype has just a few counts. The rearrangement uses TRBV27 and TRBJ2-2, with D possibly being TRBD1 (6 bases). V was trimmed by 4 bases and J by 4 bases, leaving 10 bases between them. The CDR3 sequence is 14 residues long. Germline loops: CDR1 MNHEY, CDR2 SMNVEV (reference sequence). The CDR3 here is CASSWAGATGELFF. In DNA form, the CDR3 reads TGTGCCAGCAGTTGGGCAGGGGCCACCGGGGAGCTGTTTTTT.

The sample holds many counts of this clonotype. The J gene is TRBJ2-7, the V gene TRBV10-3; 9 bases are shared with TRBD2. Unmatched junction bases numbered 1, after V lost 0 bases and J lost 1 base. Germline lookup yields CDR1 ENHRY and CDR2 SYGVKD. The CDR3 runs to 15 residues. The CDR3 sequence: CAISESSGRSYEQYF. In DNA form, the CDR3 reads TGTGCCATCAGTGAGTCTAGCGGGAGATCCTACGAGCAGTACTTC.

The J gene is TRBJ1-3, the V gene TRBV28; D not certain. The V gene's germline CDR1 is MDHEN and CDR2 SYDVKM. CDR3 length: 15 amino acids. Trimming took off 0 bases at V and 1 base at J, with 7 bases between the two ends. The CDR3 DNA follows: TGTGCCAGCAGTTTATGGGGTCAATCTGGAAACACCATATATTTT. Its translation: CASSLWGQSGNTIYF.

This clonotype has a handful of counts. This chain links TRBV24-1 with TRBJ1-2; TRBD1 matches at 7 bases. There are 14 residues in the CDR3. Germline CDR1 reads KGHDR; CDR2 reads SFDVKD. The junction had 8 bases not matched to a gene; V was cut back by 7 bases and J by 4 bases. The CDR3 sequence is CATSEGGQLYGYTF. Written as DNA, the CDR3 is TGTGCCACCAGCGAGGGGGGACAGCTCTATGGCTACACCTTC.

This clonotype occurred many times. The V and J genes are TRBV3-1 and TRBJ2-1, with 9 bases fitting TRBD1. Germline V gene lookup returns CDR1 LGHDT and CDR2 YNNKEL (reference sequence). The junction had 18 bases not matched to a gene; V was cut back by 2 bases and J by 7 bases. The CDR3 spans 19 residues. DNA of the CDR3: TGTGCCAGCAGCCAACACATCCCAACTAAAACAGGGGGCGCGAATGAGCAGTTCTTC. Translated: CASSQHIPTKTGGANEQFF.

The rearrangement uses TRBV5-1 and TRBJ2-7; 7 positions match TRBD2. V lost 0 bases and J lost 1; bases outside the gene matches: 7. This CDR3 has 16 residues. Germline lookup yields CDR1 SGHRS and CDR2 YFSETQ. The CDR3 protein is CASSLDSSGPSYEQYF. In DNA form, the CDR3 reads TGCGCCAGCAGCTTGGATTCTAGCGGACCTTCCTACGAGCAGTACTTC.

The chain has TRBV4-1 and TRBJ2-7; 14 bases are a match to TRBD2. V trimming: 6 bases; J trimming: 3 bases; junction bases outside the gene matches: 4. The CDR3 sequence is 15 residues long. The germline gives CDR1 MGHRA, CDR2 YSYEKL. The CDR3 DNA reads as TGCGCCAGCAGTATCGGACTAGCGGGAGGCTACGAGCAGTACTTC. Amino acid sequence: CASSIGLAGGYEQYF.